The rows below give T cell receptor beta chains drawn from one sample of a study of blood T cell repertoires in COVID-19. Measured with immunoSEQ multiplex PCR; TCRdb has only the in-frame clones, and not every one. The table lists 56,000 or so clones, about 91% of them singletons. Sequencing was carried out using peripheral blood. The receptors were sampled from a woman of 80 years or more with active COVID-19. The CDR3 runs from the conserved cysteine through the conserved F or W. The D gene is left open where the match is weak. Only part of the rows carry a size: once, few, many, or a class if the clone is expanded.

cdr3_length	clone_size	d_call	j_call	v_call	cdr3_aa	cdr3_nt
14	.	TRBD2	TRBJ2-1	TRBV7-2	CASSSGLAGGLLVF	TGTGCCAGCAGCTCCGGACTAGCGGGGGGATTACTGGTCTTC
14	once	TRBD2	TRBJ2-3	TRBV27	CASWASGGEDTQYF	TGTGCCAGCTGGGCTAGCGGGGGTGAGGATACGCAGTATTTT
14	once	TRBD1	TRBJ1-2	TRBV2	CADSLRTGGDGYTF	TGTGCCGACTCCCTGAGGACAGGGGGCGATGGCTACACCTTC
12	.	TRBD1	TRBJ1-4	TRBV29-1	CSVRQGGEKLFF	TGCAGCGTCCGACAGGGGGGCGAAAAACTGTTTTTT
14	.	TRBD1	TRBJ1-2	TRBV18	CASSPQQGDYGYTF	TGTGCCAGCTCACCTCAACAGGGGGACTATGGCTACACCTTC
15	.	.	TRBJ2-5	TRBV28	CASRGRGPGTETQYF	TGTGCCAGCAGGGGGCGGGGGCCAGGGACAGAGACCCAGTACTTC
14	once	.	TRBJ2-3	TRBV19	CASSILAFTDTQYF	.
14	.	.	TRBJ1-6	TRBV4-2	CASSLEGTDSPLHF	TGTGCCAGCAGTTTGGAGGGGACCGATTCACCCCTCCACTTT
15	.	TRBD1	TRBJ2-2	TRBV9	CASRPGQGSTGELFF	TGTGCCAGCAGACCGGGACAGGGGTCCACCGGGGAGCTGTTTTTT
15	.	TRBD1	TRBJ2-3	TRBV6-5	CATAPTGQLTDTQYF	TGTGCCACCGCCCCCACGGGACAGCTCACAGATACGCAGTATTTT
12	.	.	TRBJ2-5	TRBV15	CATSWSRETQYF	TGTGCCACCAGCTGGAGCCGCGAGACCCAGTACTTC